This record covers a single TCR beta chain. Its specificity is not known. The data belong to a study of T cell responses to AZD1222 COVID-19 vaccine. The CDR3 loop spans 13 amino acids. Trimming removed 4 bases at V and 5 bases at J, with 11 bases between. Germline V lookup: CDR1 SGHVS, CDR2 FQNEAQ. Data came from immunoSEQ multiplex PCR; TCRdb stores just in-frame clones and leaves some out. This sample carries 95,000 to 150,000 clones, roughly 92% of them seen once, and the ten largest clones take over 1.5%. Study outcomes and limitations: Two doses of AZD1222 preceded a rise in Spike-specific TCR breadth and depth. Of spike-specific TCRs, nearly half reportedly target regions left unmutated in variants. The donor cohort was predominantly white British with a female majority, and clonal diversity may have been underestimated.

This sequence was found in an adult in good health. The sample was peripheral blood, taken on day 0 of AZD1222 vaccination. The chain couples TRBV7-8 to TRBJ1-1, with TRBD1 as a possible D gene (6 bases). The CDR3 region is CASSSSGETEAFF. The CDR3 DNA follows: TGTGCCAGCAGCTCATCAGGGGAGACTGAAGCTTTCTTT.